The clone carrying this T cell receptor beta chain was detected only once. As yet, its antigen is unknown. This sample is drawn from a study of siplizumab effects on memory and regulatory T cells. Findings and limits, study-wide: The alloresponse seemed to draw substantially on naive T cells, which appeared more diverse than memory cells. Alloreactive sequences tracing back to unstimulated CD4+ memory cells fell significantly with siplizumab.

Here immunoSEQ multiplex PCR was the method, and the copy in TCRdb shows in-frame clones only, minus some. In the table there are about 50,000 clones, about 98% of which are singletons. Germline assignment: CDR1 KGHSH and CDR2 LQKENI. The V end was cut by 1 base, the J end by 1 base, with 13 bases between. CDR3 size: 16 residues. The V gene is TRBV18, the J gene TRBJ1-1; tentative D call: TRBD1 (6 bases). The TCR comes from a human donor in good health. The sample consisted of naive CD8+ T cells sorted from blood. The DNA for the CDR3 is TGTGCCAGCTCACCACGGGGCCAGGGGTCGAACACTGAAGCTTTCTTT. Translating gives CASSPRGQGSNTEAFF. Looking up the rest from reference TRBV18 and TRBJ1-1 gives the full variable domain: NAGVMQNPRHLVRRRGQEARLRCSPMKGHSHVYWYRQLPEEGLKFMVYLQKENIIDESGMPKERFSAEFPKEGPSILRIQQVVRGDSAAYFCASSPRGQGSNTEAFFGQGTRLTVV.